This T cell receptor (beta chain) is from a study of identical twins. Overall study results and limits: Beta clonotypes that were abundant in cord blood contained fewer insertions, a pattern absent from memory repertoires.

TCRdb independently ran MiXCR on the 5' RACE reads; one entry per CDR3 protein. This table holds 450,000 or so distinct CDR3 sequences, 14% found once. This clonotype showed up many times. Its target is unknown. All of the donors were Caucasians in good health. These sequences were also reported in another study, on yellow fever vaccine responses in identical twins.

The TCR originated in a woman aged 18-29 years in good health. The specimen sequenced was CD4+ T cells sorted from blood.

The CDR3 sequence: CASSMGQNSYEQYF. CDR3 nucleotide sequence: TGTGCCAGTAGTATGGGACAGAATTCCTACGAGCAGTACTTC. The rearrangement links TRBV19 to TRBJ2-7, with 7 positions matching TRBD1. The germline gives CDR1 LNHDA, CDR2 SQIVND (reference sequence). J was trimmed by 1 base and V by 3 bases; bases with no gene match: 3. The CDR3 sequence is 14 residues long.